This T cell receptor beta chain was observed in a study of CD8 T cells in Susac syndrome. This CDR3 has 15 residues. Germline CDR1 MNHEY, CDR2 SVGEGT. J lost 2 bases, V lost 5 bases, and 5 bases had no gene match. After extraction with the RNeasy kit, roughly 0.45 to 1 ug of the RNA was reverse transcribed using random hexamers. Coverage of TCR beta CDR3 amplification by immunoSEQ multiplex PCR extended to 54 Vbeta and 13 Jbeta. TCRdb reprocessed the immunoSEQ multiplex PCR reads via MiXCR and lists one record per CDR3 protein. Here the sample spans 150,000 to 200,000 distinct CDR3 sequences, around 95% being singletons.

The sequenced material came from CD4+ T cells from PBMCs. V gene TRBV6-2 or TRBV6-3 combines with J gene TRBJ2-5; 10 nucleotides align to TRBD1. This sequence was found in a human donor in good health. CDR3 sequence (DNA): TGTGCCAGCAGTACCCGGACAGGGGGACAAGAGACCCAGTACTTC. Protein sequence: CASSTRTGGQETQYF.